The rows below give T cell receptor beta chains drawn from one sample of a study of T cells in Graves' hyperthyroidism and ophthalmopathy. TCRdb re-called the multiplex PCR reads with MiXCR, one entry per CDR3 protein. The data hold about 200,000 distinct CDR3 sequences, with roughly a sixth observed a single time. The source material was blood. Receptors originate from a woman aged 45-60 years with Graves' hyperthyroidism. CDR3s include the opening cysteine and the closing phenylalanine or tryptophan. The order of the fields is clone size, V gene, D gene, J gene, CDR3 protein, CDR3 DNA. The D gene is left open where the match is weak. The size of a clone is reported for some rows only, either as once, few or many, or as a class for expanded clones.

clone_size: many
v_call: TRBV9
d_call: TRBD1
j_call: TRBJ2-7
cdr3_aa: CASSVGLARTGDEQYF
cdr3_nt: TGTGCCAGCAGCGTGGGATTAGCTAGGACAGGGGACGAGCAGTACTTC

clone_size: many
v_call: TRBV18
d_call: -
j_call: TRBJ2-3
cdr3_aa: CAAGYADTQYF
cdr3_nt: TGTGCCGCGGGGTACGCAGATACGCAGTATTTT

clone_size: many
v_call: TRBV30
d_call: -
j_call: TRBJ1-4
cdr3_aa: CAWKRRGTSNEKLFF
cdr3_nt: TGTGCCTGGAAGCGCAGGGGAACATCTAATGAAAAACTGTTTTTT

clone_size: -
v_call: TRBV4-2
d_call: TRBD1
j_call: TRBJ2-3
cdr3_aa: CASSQTDRAEDTQYF
cdr3_nt: TGTGCCAGCAGCCAAACGGACAGGGCCGAAGATACGCAGTATTTT

clone_size: few
v_call: TRBV7-6
d_call: -
j_call: TRBJ2-3
cdr3_aa: CASSLNEGDTQYF
cdr3_nt: TGTGCCAGCAGCTTAAATGAGGGTGATACGCAGTATTTT

clone_size: many
v_call: TRBV6-1
d_call: -
j_call: TRBJ2-7
cdr3_aa: CASRETQGTYEQYF
cdr3_nt: TGTGCCAGCAGAGAAACTCAGGGAACCTACGAGCAGTACTTC

clone_size: many
v_call: TRBV7-9
d_call: TRBD1
j_call: TRBJ2-7
cdr3_aa: CASSKDRGHIDEQYF
cdr3_nt: TGTGCCAGCAGCAAGGACAGGGGACACATAGACGAGCAGTACTTC

clone_size: many
v_call: TRBV11-3
d_call: TRBD2
j_call: TRBJ2-3
cdr3_aa: CASSYPGLAEADTQYF
cdr3_nt: TGTGCCAGCAGTTATCCGGGACTAGCGGAGGCAGATACGCAGTATTTT

clone_size: few
v_call: TRBV10-3
d_call: TRBD1
j_call: TRBJ1-1
cdr3_aa: CAISAGTGVSYTEAFF
cdr3_nt: TGTGCCATCAGCGCCGGGACAGGGGTCAGCTACACTGAAGCTTTCTTT

clone_size: few
v_call: TRBV19
d_call: TRBD2
j_call: TRBJ2-7
cdr3_aa: CASSLAGAYYEQYF
cdr3_nt: TGTGCCAGTAGCCTAGCGGGAGCTTACTACGAGCAGTACTTC

clone_size: many
v_call: TRBV29-1
d_call: TRBD2
j_call: TRBJ2-2
cdr3_aa: CSVEDAGRETGELFF
cdr3_nt: TGCAGCGTTGAAGACGCGGGGAGGGAAACCGGGGAGCTGTTTTTT

clone_size: many
v_call: TRBV6-1
d_call: TRBD1
j_call: TRBJ1-5
cdr3_aa: CASSVQGAGNQPQHF
cdr3_nt: TGTGCCAGCAGTGTGCAGGGGGCGGGCAATCAGCCCCAGCATTTT

clone_size: many
v_call: TRBV6-5
d_call: TRBD1
j_call: TRBJ1-5
cdr3_aa: CASSSTGGADQPQHF
cdr3_nt: TGTGCCAGCAGTTCGACAGGGGGCGCGGATCAGCCCCAGCATTTT

clone_size: -
v_call: TRBV5-5
d_call: -
j_call: TRBJ1-2
cdr3_aa: CASSLLDFYGYTF
cdr3_nt: TGTGCCAGCAGCTTATTAGACTTCTATGGCTACACCTTC

clone_size: -
v_call: TRBV5-1
d_call: TRBD1
j_call: TRBJ2-7
cdr3_aa: CASSLDRGFYEQYF
cdr3_nt: TGCGCCAGCAGCTTGGACAGGGGGTTCTACGAGCAGTACTTC

clone_size: -
v_call: TRBV30
d_call: -
j_call: TRBJ2-2
cdr3_aa: CAWRETITGELFF
cdr3_nt: TGTGCCTGGAGGGAGACAATCACCGGGGAGCTGTTTTTT

clone_size: few
v_call: TRBV30
d_call: TRBD1
j_call: TRBJ1-4
cdr3_aa: CAWSPGGYGTNEKLFF
cdr3_nt: TGTGCCTGGAGCCCAGGGGGTTATGGGACTAATGAAAAACTGTTTTTT

clone_size: -
v_call: TRBV29-1
d_call: -
j_call: TRBJ2-1
cdr3_aa: CSVEDSGDTYNEQFF
cdr3_nt: TGCAGCGTTGAAGATTCGGGGGATACCTACAATGAGCAGTTCTTC

clone_size: few
v_call: TRBV27
d_call: -
j_call: TRBJ1-4
cdr3_aa: CASSHPQGTTNEKLFF
cdr3_nt: TGTGCCAGCAGTCATCCCCAGGGGACGACTAATGAAAAACTGTTTTTT

clone_size: many
v_call: TRBV20-1
d_call: TRBD1
j_call: TRBJ2-7
cdr3_aa: CSAPDRVSYEQYF
cdr3_nt: TGCAGTGCCCCGGACAGGGTTTCTTACGAGCAGTACTTC

clone_size: -
v_call: TRBV20-1
d_call: -
j_call: TRBJ1-3
cdr3_aa: CSALGAGMGNTIYF
cdr3_nt: TGCAGTGCTCTAGGGGCAGGGATGGGAAACACCATATATTTT

clone_size: many
v_call: TRBV11-3
d_call: -
j_call: TRBJ2-7
cdr3_aa: CASSLEDEEQYF
cdr3_nt: TGTGCCAGCAGCTTAGAAGACGAGGAGCAGTACTTC

clone_size: few
v_call: TRBV27
d_call: -
j_call: TRBJ2-7
cdr3_aa: CASSLRELGEEQYF
cdr3_nt: TGTGCCAGCAGTTTGCGGGAACTTGGCGAGGAGCAGTACTTC

clone_size: -
v_call: TRBV7-2
d_call: -
j_call: TRBJ2-7
cdr3_aa: CASSQEAPYEQYF
cdr3_nt: TGTGCCAGCTCCCAGGAGGCTCCCTACGAGCAGTACTTC

clone_size: many
v_call: TRBV11-2
d_call: TRBD1
j_call: TRBJ1-1
cdr3_aa: CASSAGTGEIGEAFF
cdr3_nt: TGTGCCAGCAGCGCCGGGACAGGGGAAATTGGTGAAGCTTTCTTT

clone_size: many
v_call: TRBV29-1
d_call: -
j_call: TRBJ2-3
cdr3_aa: CSAPNGQDTQYF
cdr3_nt: TGCAGCGCTCCCAACGGGCAGGATACGCAGTATTTT

clone_size: -
v_call: TRBV7-9
d_call: -
j_call: TRBJ2-2
cdr3_aa: CASSLPYDPTGELFF
cdr3_nt: TGTGCCAGCAGCTTACCTTACGACCCGACCGGGGAGCTGTTTTTT

clone_size: few
v_call: TRBV29-1
d_call: -
j_call: TRBJ1-1
cdr3_aa: CSVEVGHNTEAFF
cdr3_nt: TGCAGCGTTGAGGTGGGACACAACACTGAAGCTTTCTTT

clone_size: -
v_call: TRBV27
d_call: TRBD1
j_call: TRBJ1-2
cdr3_aa: CASSLTRRGGYTF
cdr3_nt: TGTGCCAGCAGTTTAACCCGCAGGGGGGGCTACACCTTC

clone_size: many
v_call: TRBV5-1
d_call: -
j_call: TRBJ2-7
cdr3_aa: CASSTFGTLPYEQYF
cdr3_nt: TGCGCCAGCAGCACTTTCGGGACACTCCCCTACGAGCAGTACTTC

clone_size: -
v_call: TRBV12-3/TRBV12-4
d_call: TRBD1
j_call: TRBJ1-2
cdr3_aa: CASTPGQVVYGYTF
cdr3_nt: TGTGCCAGCACCCCGGGACAGGTGGTCTATGGCTACACCTTC

clone_size: many
v_call: TRBV5-1
d_call: TRBD1
j_call: TRBJ2-3
cdr3_aa: CAVSDRSTDTQYF
cdr3_nt: TGCGCCGTCTCGGACAGGAGCACAGATACGCAGTATTTT

clone_size: many
v_call: TRBV27
d_call: -
j_call: TRBJ1-2
cdr3_aa: CASSSSHLGFLGYTF
cdr3_nt: TGTGCCAGCAGTTCCTCCCATTTGGGTTTTCTGGGCTACACCTTC

clone_size: -
v_call: TRBV28
d_call: -
j_call: TRBJ2-7
cdr3_aa: CASSQPSYEQYF
cdr3_nt: TGTGCCAGCAGTCAACCCAGCTACGAGCAGTACTTC

clone_size: many
v_call: TRBV28
d_call: -
j_call: TRBJ2-3
cdr3_aa: CASRLHRDTQYF
cdr3_nt: TGTGCCAGTCGCCTACATAGAGATACGCAGTATTTT

clone_size: many
v_call: TRBV14
d_call: -
j_call: TRBJ1-1
cdr3_aa: CASSHGEERENTEAFF
cdr3_nt: TGTGCCAGCAGCCATGGGGAGGAGCGAGAGAACACTGAAGCTTTCTTT

clone_size: -
v_call: TRBV7-3
d_call: -
j_call: TRBJ1-1
cdr3_aa: CASSLEQVSGPNTEAFF
cdr3_nt: TGTGCCAGCAGCTTAGAACAAGTTAGCGGCCCGAACACTGAAGCTTTCTTT

clone_size: few
v_call: TRBV29-1
d_call: -
j_call: TRBJ1-4
cdr3_aa: CSAPAPNEKLFF
cdr3_nt: TGCAGCGCTCCTGCTCCTAATGAAAAACTGTTTTTT

clone_size: -
v_call: TRBV10-1
d_call: TRBD1
j_call: TRBJ1-5
cdr3_aa: CASSGGGQGNQPQHF
cdr3_nt: TGCGCCAGCAGTGGCGGGGGACAGGGCAATCAGCCCCAGCATTTT

clone_size: many
v_call: TRBV30
d_call: -
j_call: TRBJ2-5
cdr3_aa: CACRDTNQETQYF
cdr3_nt: TGTGCCTGCCGGGACACAAATCAGGAGACCCAGTACTTC

clone_size: -
v_call: TRBV25-1
d_call: -
j_call: TRBJ2-2
cdr3_aa: CASSRHTGELFF
cdr3_nt: TGTGCCAGCAGTCGGCACACCGGGGAGCTGTTTTTT

clone_size: -
v_call: TRBV3-1
d_call: TRBD2
j_call: TRBJ2-2
cdr3_aa: CASGRLAGAGELFF
cdr3_nt: TGTGCCAGCGGAAGACTAGCGGGAGCGGGGGAGCTGTTTTTT

clone_size: many
v_call: TRBV11-1
d_call: -
j_call: TRBJ2-3
cdr3_aa: CASSFYTDTQYF
cdr3_nt: TGTGCCAGCAGCTTTTACACAGATACGCAGTATTTT

clone_size: many
v_call: TRBV29-1
d_call: -
j_call: TRBJ1-5
cdr3_aa: CSVPTGPNSNQPQHF
cdr3_nt: TGCAGCGTTCCGACAGGCCCCAATAGCAATCAGCCCCAGCATTTT